This is a list of T cell receptor beta chains from one sample in a study of glioma-infiltrating T cells. TCRdb re-called the multiplex PCR reads through MiXCR, storing one row per CDR3 protein. Of 100,000 to 150,000 distinct CDR3 sequences listed, around 25% were seen once; the top ten hold 27%. Material: glioma tissue, nonneoplastic brain tissue, or PBMCs (not recorded which). The receptors derive from a human donor with low-grade glioma or glioblastoma, undergoing nonglioma brain surgery, or in good health (not recorded which). Both conserved end residues are part of each CDR3. Not all rows give a size; the values are once, few, many and, for expanded clones, a class.

v_call: TRBV29-1; clone_size: few; cdr3_aa: CSGSDREVSEAFF
v_call: TRBV28; clone_size: NA; cdr3_aa: CASPVSGGALTDTQYF
v_call: TRBV6-2/TRBV6-3; clone_size: many; cdr3_aa: CASSTTGTGADTQYF
v_call: TRBV25-1; clone_size: NA; cdr3_aa: CASSEYNGGTEAFF
v_call: TRBV19; clone_size: NA; cdr3_aa: CASSPQHSNQPQHF
v_call: TRBV12-3/TRBV12-4; clone_size: once; cdr3_aa: CASSHGQGANYGYTF
v_call: TRBV2; clone_size: few; cdr3_aa: CASYGENTEAFF
v_call: TRBV5-1; clone_size: few; cdr3_aa: CASSLMAGGQSEQFF
v_call: TRBV27; clone_size: many; cdr3_aa: CASSPGEQETQYF
v_call: TRBV29-1; clone_size: NA; cdr3_aa: CSVENPGTGQGALTDTQYF
v_call: TRBV7-9; clone_size: few; cdr3_aa: CASSAGGFFDTQYF
v_call: TRBV4-1; clone_size: few; cdr3_aa: CASSLSGGQGYNEQFF
v_call: TRBV4-1; clone_size: few; cdr3_aa: CASSQTGELFF